This TCR beta chain came from a study of CXCR3-negative and CXCR3-positive naive CD8 T cells. Libraries were UMI-labeled 5' RACE TRB cDNA. TCRdb re-called the 5' RACE reads; every CDR3 protein appears as one record, without DNA. The repertoire table contains about 89,000 distinct CDR3 sequences. Study-level points and caveats: It was found that naive subsets had comparable surface CD5, and TCR strength was inferred from TRB CDR3 properties. Relative to CXCR3-negative naive cells, CXCR3-positive naive cells had more hydrophobic TRB CDR3s. Memory, not naive, CXCR3-negative and CXCR3-positive cells differed in TRBV-TRBJ usage. Diversity was high in both naive subsets and much lower in memory cells.

The V gene's germline CDR1 is SGHTA and CDR2 FQGNSA. The CDR3 extends over 13 amino acids. Points on this clonotype: Its antigen is as yet unknown.

Sequencing was performed on naive CXCR3+ CD8+ T cells from blood. Subset indicated: CD45RO-CCR7+CD27+CD95- naive CD8+ T cells expressing CXCR3 (TNR3+). This TCR was sampled from a human donor in good health. Some clones in this sample may be carry-over from other donors' samples. This chain connects TRBV7-2 to TRBJ1-1. CDR3 loop: CASSLGLHTEAFF.